This T cell receptor beta chain was sequenced for a study of STAT5B mutations in CD4+ large granular lymphocyte leukemia. As to this clone: The antigen remains undetermined.

Whole-study results and caveats: The CD4+ versus CD8+ T-LGLL clonality difference may reflect limited sample size. Top patient clones used TRBV06 genes more often: 8/27 versus 2/35 in controls.

V lost 3 bases to trimming and J lost 2 bases, with 17 bases between them. The germline CDR1 and CDR2 sequences are LGHNA and YSLEER. The CDR3 is 17 residues long. TCRdb's table, derived via immunoSEQ multiplex PCR, lists solely in-frame clones and lacks some. The sample contains 20,000 to 25,000 clones, about two thirds of which appear only once. The genes are TRBV4-3 and TRBJ1-3; weak D call: TRBD1 (5 bases). Sequencing used CD4+ T cells from blood buffy coats. The TCR was taken from a human donor in good health. CDR3 sequence reads: CASSHLPGVAPGNTIYF. The CDR3 region has the DNA TGCGCCAGCAGCCACCTCCCGGGGGTGGCCCCTGGAAACACCATATATTTT.